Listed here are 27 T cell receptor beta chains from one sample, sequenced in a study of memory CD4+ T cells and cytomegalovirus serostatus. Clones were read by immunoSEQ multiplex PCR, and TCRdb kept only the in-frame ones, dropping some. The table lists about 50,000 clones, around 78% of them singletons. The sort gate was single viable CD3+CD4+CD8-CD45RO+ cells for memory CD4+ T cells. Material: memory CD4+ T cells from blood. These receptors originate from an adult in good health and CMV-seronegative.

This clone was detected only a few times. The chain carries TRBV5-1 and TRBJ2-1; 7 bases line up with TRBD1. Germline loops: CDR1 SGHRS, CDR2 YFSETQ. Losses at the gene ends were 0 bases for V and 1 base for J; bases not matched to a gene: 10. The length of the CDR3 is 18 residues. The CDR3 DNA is TGCGCCAGCAGCTTGGTCCCCGGGACAGCGTTTTCCTACAATGAGCAGTTCTTC. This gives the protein CASSLVPGTAFSYNEQFF.

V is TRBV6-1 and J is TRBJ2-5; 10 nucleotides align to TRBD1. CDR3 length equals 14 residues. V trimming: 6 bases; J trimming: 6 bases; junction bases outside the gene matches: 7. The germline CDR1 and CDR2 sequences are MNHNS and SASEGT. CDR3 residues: CASSGPGQGKTQYF. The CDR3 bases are TGTGCCAGCAGCGGTCCGGGACAGGGGAAGACCCAGTACTTC.

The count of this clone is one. CDR3 protein: CASINDRANTDTQYF. The CDR3, as DNA: TGTGCCAGCATCAACGACAGGGCTAACACAGATACGCAGTATTTT. The rearrangement joins TRBV6-4 to TRBJ2-3; TRBD1 matches 7 bases. This CDR3 contains 15 residues. CDR1 and CDR2 from the germline V gene are MRHNA and SNTAGT. Losses at the gene ends were 7 bases for V and 2 bases for J; bases not matched to a gene: 9.

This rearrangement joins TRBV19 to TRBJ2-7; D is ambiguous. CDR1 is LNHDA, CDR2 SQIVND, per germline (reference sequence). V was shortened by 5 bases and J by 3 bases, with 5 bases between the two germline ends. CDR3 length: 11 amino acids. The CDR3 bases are TGTGCCAGTAGTTCCTTCTACGAGCAGTACTTC. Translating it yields CASSSFYEQYF.

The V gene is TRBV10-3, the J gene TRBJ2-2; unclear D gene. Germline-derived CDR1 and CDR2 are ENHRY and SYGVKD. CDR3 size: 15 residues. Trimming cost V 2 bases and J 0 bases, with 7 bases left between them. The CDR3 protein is CAISEAVANTGELFF. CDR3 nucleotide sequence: TGTGCCATCAGTGAGGCGGTCGCGAACACCGGGGAGCTGTTTTTT.

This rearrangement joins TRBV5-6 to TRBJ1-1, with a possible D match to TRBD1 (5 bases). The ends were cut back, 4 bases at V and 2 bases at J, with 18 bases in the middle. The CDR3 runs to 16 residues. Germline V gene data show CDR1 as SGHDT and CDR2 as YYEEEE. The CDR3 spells CASSLPGLGDNTEAFF. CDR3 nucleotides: TGTGCCAGCAGCCTTCCAGGTTTGGGGGACAACACTGAAGCTTTCTTT.

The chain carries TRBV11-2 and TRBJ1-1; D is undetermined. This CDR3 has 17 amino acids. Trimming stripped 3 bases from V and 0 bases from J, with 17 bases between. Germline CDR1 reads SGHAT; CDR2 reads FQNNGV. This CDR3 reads CASSFNGLSRLNTEAFF. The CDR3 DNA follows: TGTGCCAGCAGCTTCAACGGACTATCGCGTTTGAACACTGAAGCTTTCTTT.

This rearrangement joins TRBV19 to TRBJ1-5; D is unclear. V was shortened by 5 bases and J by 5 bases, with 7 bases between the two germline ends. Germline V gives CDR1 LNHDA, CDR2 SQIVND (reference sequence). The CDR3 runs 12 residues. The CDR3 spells CASSRMDQPQHF. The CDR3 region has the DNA TGTGCCAGTAGTCGAATGGATCAGCCCCAGCATTTT.

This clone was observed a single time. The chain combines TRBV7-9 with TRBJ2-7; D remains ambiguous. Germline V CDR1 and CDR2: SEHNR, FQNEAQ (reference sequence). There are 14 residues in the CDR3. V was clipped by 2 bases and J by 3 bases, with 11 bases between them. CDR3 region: CASSLHSVDYEQYF. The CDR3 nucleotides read TGTGCCAGCAGCTTACACAGCGTCGACTACGAGCAGTACTTC.

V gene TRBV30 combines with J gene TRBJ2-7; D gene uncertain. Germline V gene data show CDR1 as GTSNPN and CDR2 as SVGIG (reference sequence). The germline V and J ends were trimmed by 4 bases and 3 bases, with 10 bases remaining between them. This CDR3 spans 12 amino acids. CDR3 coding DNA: TGTGCCTGGACCAGAACGGTCTACGAGCAGTACTTC. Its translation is CAWTRTVYEQYF.

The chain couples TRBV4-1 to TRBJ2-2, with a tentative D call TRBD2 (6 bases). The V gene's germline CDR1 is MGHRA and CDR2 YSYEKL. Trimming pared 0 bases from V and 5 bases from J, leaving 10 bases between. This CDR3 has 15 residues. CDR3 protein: CASSQDRSGTGELFF. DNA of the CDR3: TGCGCCAGCAGCCAAGATCGAAGCGGGACCGGGGAGCTGTTTTTT.

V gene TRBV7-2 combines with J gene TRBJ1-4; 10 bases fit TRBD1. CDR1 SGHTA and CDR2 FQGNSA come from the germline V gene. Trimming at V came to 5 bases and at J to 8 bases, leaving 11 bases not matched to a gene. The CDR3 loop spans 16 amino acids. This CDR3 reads CASSRTPGQGDEKLFF. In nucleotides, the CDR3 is TGTGCCAGCAGCCGAACCCCCGGACAGGGGGACGAAAAACTGTTTTTT.

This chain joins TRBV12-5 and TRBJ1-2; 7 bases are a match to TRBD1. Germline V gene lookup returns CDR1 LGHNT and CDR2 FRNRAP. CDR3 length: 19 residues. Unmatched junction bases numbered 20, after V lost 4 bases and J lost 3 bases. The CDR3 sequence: CASGSQRPNGTAQDYGYTF. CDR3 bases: TGTGCTAGTGGTTCACAAAGACCCAATGGGACAGCCCAAGACTATGGCTACACCTTC.

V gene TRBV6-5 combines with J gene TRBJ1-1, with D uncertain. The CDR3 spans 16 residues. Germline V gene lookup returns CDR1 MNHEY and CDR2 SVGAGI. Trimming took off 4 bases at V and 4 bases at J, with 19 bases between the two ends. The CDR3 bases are TGTGCCAGCAGTTTGGGTGGGTCCGGAATAGGCACTGAAGCTTTCTTT. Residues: CASSLGGSGIGTEAFF.

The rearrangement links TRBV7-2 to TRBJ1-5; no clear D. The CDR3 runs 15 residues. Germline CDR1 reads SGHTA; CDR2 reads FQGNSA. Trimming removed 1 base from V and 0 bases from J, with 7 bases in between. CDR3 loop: CASSLGSFSNQPQHF. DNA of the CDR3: TGTGCCAGCAGCTTAGGTAGCTTTAGCAATCAGCCCCAGCATTTT.

The CDR3 protein is CASSFGGATSGIGNEQFF. The DNA for the CDR3 is TGTGCCAGCAGCTTCGGGGGGGCGACTAGCGGGATAGGCAATGAGCAGTTCTTC. The chain combines TRBV28 with TRBJ2-1, with 11 bases matching TRBD2. From germline, CDR1 is MDHEN and CDR2 SYDVKM. V shed 6 bases and J 6 bases; nucleotides not matched to a gene: 16. There are 18 residues in the CDR3.

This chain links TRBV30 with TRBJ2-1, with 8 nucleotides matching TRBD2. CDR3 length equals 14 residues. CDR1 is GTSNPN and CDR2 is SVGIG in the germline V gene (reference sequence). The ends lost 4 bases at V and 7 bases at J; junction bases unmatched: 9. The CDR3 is CAWTREGLGNEQFF. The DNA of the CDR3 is TGTGCCTGGACTCGGGAGGGCCTCGGAAATGAGCAGTTCTTC.

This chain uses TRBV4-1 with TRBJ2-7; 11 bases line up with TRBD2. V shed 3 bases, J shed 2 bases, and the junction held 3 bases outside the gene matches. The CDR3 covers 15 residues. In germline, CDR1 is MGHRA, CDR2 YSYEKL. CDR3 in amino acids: CASSHQLAGAYEQYF. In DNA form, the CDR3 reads TGCGCCAGCAGCCACCAACTAGCGGGGGCCTACGAGCAGTACTTC.

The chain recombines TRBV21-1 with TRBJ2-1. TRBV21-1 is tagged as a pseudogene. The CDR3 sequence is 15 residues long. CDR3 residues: CASSISPGRADEQFF. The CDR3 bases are TGTGCCAGCAGCATATCACCAGGACGGGCGGATGAGCAGTTCTTC.

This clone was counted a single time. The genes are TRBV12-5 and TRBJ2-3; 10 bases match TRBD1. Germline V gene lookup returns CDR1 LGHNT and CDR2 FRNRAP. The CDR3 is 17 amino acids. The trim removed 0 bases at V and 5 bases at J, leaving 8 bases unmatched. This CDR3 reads CASGLVLGQGIRDTQYF. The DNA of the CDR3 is TGTGCTAGTGGTTTGGTATTGGGACAGGGGATTCGAGATACGCAGTATTTT.

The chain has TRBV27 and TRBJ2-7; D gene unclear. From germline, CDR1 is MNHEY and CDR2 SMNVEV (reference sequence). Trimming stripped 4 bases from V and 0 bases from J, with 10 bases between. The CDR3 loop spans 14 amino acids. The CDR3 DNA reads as TGTGCCAGCAGTTCTGACCGACGCTCCTACGAGCAGTACTTC. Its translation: CASSSDRRSYEQYF.

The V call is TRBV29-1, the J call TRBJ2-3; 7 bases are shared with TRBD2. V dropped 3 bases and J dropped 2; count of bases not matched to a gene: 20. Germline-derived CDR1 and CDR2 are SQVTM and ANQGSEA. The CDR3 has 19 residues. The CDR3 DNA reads TGCAGCGTTGATAAATTCGGGGAGATTACTAGCGCCAACACAGATACGCAGTATTTT. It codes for CSVDKFGEITSANTDTQYF.

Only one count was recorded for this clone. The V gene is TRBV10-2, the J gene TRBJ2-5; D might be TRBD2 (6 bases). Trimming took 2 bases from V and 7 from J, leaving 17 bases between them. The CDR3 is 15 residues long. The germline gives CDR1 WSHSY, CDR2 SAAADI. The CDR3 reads CASSEGRRVDLTQYF. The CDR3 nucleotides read TGCGCCAGCAGTGAGGGACGGAGGGTGGATCTGACCCAGTACTTC.

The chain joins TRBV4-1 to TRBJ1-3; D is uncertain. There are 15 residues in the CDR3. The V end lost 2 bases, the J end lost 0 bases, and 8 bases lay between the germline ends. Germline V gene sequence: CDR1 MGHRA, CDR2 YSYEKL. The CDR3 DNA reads TGCGCCAGCAGCCAACCGCGCAACTCTGGAAACACCATATATTTT. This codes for CASSQPRNSGNTIYF.

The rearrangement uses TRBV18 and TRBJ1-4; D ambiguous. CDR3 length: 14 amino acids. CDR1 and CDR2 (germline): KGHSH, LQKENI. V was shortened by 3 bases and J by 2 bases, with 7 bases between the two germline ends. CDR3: CASSPGRTNEKLFF. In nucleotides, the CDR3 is TGTGCCAGCTCACCGGGTAGGACTAATGAAAAACTGTTTTTT.

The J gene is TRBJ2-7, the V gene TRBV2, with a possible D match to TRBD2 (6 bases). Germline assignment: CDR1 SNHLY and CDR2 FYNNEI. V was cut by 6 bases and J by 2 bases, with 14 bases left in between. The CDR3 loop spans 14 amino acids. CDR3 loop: CASSRTTPAYEQYF. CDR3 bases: TGTGCCAGCAGCAGGACTACCCCAGCCTACGAGCAGTACTTC.

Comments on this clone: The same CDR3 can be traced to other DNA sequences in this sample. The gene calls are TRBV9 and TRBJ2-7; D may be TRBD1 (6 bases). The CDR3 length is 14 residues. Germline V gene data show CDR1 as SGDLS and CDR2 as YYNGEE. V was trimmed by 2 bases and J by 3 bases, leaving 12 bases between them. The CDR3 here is CASSVLGTSYEQYF. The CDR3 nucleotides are TGTGCCAGCAGCGTCCTCGGGACAAGCTACGAGCAGTACTTC.